A selection of T cell receptor beta chains follows, all from one sample in a study of blood T cell repertoires in COVID-19. Produced via immunoSEQ multiplex PCR; TCRdb's table is partial and in-frame only. The sample shows approximately 300,000 clones, roughly 86% of them seen only once. Sequencing input: PBMCs or T cells enriched from blood (not recorded which). These receptors all stem from a woman in her 30s who had recovered from COVID-19. Both conserved end residues are trimmed from each CDR3. Fields, in order: CDR3 protein, J gene, V gene.

ASSLRGTSGNTIY,TRBJ1-3,TRBV27
ASSSGQGNYGYT,TRBJ1-2,TRBV28
ASSLTQSENTIY,TRBJ1-3,TRBV7-9
ASSLVEGLYGYT,TRBJ1-2,TRBV28
ASSRTDDYEQY,TRBJ2-7,TRBV5-1
ASTLSGYEQY,TRBJ2-7,TRBV11-2
ASIRDREAYGYT,TRBJ1-2,TRBV19
ASQQEILWGSGNTIY,TRBJ1-3,TRBV19
ASSLTGMIGKLF,TRBJ1-4,TRBV6-2/TRBV6-3
AISGGQSTDTQY,TRBJ2-3,TRBV2
ASSQVVGAGANVLT,TRBJ2-6,TRBV4-3
AWRGQGSNQPQH,TRBJ1-5,TRBV30
ASSLGGHYEQY,TRBJ2-7,TRBV27
AWSVQAANQPQH,TRBJ1-5,TRBV30
ASSDSYPGDGYGYT,TRBJ1-2,TRBV6-4
ASSLGQIPNYGYT,TRBJ1-2,TRBV19
ASSQYVRPPRIHGYT,TRBJ1-2,TRBV23-1
ASSYSTSGTSYEQY,TRBJ2-7,TRBV6-5
ASRPRLAGWGANTGELF,TRBJ2-2,TRBV5-1
ASSLEGTYGTGNTEAF,TRBJ1-1,TRBV11-2
SAPREGGYT,TRBJ1-2,TRBV20-1
ASSAHFRDWYNEQF,TRBJ2-1,TRBV9
ASRGLGVTYEQY,TRBJ2-7,TRBV6-6
ATRVGLADNEQF,TRBJ2-1,TRBV10-3
AISSTGTGGWEQY,TRBJ2-7,TRBV10-3
ASSPPTAGDYT,TRBJ1-2,TRBV18
ASSEVSGSLDEQY,TRBJ2-7,TRBV2
AIRSDVSSNQPQH,TRBJ1-5,TRBV28
ASSSSGQGAKQY,TRBJ2-7,TRBV6-5
ASSDGAGGTGGNQPQH,TRBJ1-5,TRBV19
ASSHDGPNQPQH,TRBJ1-5,TRBV14
ASSLVRESNQPQH,TRBJ1-5,TRBV7-2
ASSMATSAEETQY,TRBJ2-5,TRBV19
ASSENFRGSQY,TRBJ2-5,TRBV2
ASSGRGNYGYT,TRBJ1-2,TRBV28
ATSGGGSPLH,TRBJ1-6,TRBV19
ASTPRGYSTGELF,TRBJ2-2,TRBV2
ASSHSPPPQTETNTEAF,TRBJ1-1,TRBV9
ASSRIATSGSYNEQF,TRBJ2-1,TRBV7-3
ASSLSTSGTYEQY,TRBJ2-7,TRBV27
ASKRWEAHSYEQY,TRBJ2-7,TRBV11-3
ASSLRQAPGNTEAF,TRBJ1-1,TRBV5-1
ASSESWGLLSNEKLF,TRBJ1-4,TRBV2
ASSIGDTKNIQY,TRBJ2-4,TRBV19
ASSYVGEDTEAF,TRBJ1-1,TRBV6-5
ASSFGFGAGGPDEQF,TRBJ2-1,TRBV27
ASSRTGTEAF,TRBJ1-1,TRBV2
AWSYRGPTEAF,TRBJ1-1,TRBV30
ASSPNRDAYNEQF,TRBJ2-1,TRBV27
ASSQDPSAGGYEQY,TRBJ2-7,TRBV4-2
ASTRKRDSINQPQH,TRBJ1-5,TRBV19
ASPRGRNQPQH,TRBJ1-5,TRBV10-1
ASSSGQGLMNTEAF,TRBJ1-1,TRBV28
ASSDGGRLNYEQY,TRBJ2-7,TRBV10-2
ASSQDPNNGQGKGYT,TRBJ1-2,TRBV4-2
ASWGSLIPSGGTY,TRBJ2-4,TRBV28